The 9 T cell receptor beta chains listed next were all sequenced from one sample in a study of cytomegalovirus exposure and HLA in healthy donors. PCR primers comprised 60 Vbeta and 13 Jbeta primers. Profiled with immunoSEQ multiplex PCR; TCRdb holds only in-frame clones, not every one. The sample carries 160,000 or so clones, about 88% recorded once. The sample comprised PBMCs. All receptors derive from a young woman in good health and CMV-seronegative.

This CDR3 is CAIQGGLAATDTQYF. DNA for the CDR3: TGTGCCATCCAGGGGGGACTAGCGGCCACAGATACGCAGTATTTT. The chain joins TRBV10-3 to TRBJ2-3; 11 nucleotides match TRBD2. The V gene's germline CDR1 is ENHRY and CDR2 SYGVKD. V lost 8 bases and J lost 2; bases outside the gene matches: 6. CDR3 length equals 15 residues.

The chain recombines TRBV4-1 with TRBJ1-6; weak D call: TRBD1 (5 bases). The V and J ends lost 4 bases and 10 bases respectively, with 11 bases between them. CDR1 and CDR2 from the germline V gene are MGHRA and YSYEKL. The CDR3 contains 13 residues. The CDR3 DNA is TGCGCCAGCAGCCTAAGGACATTCTCACCCCTCCACTTT. It specifies CASSLRTFSPLHF.

This clone is a singleton in its sample. The DNA for the CDR3 is TGTGCCAGCAGCTCCCTAACCTACGAGCAGTACTTC. It encodes CASSSLTYEQYF. This chain uses TRBV7-2 with TRBJ2-7; D unclear. V was clipped by 4 bases and J by 2 bases, with 6 bases between them. CDR1 and CDR2 from the germline V gene are SGHTA and FQGNSA. The CDR3 length is 12 residues.

The chain couples TRBV2 to TRBJ2-6, with TRBD1 as a possible D gene (5 bases). V gave up 4 bases and J gave up 0 bases, with 13 bases separating them. Looked up from germline, CDR1 is SNHLY and CDR2 is FYNNEI. CDR3 size: 17 residues. Written as DNA, the CDR3 is TGTGCCAGCAGTGCTAGGGGCCCGAGCTCTGGGGCCAACGTCCTGACTTTC. Protein sequence: CASSARGPSSGANVLTF.

The chain couples TRBV19 to TRBJ2-3; possibly TRBD1 for D (5 bases). Germline V lookup: CDR1 LNHDA, CDR2 SQIVND (reference sequence). This CDR3 has 16 residues. The ends were cut back, 5 bases at V and 1 base at J, with 16 bases in the middle. The CDR3: CASSPRAGSGTDTQYF. DNA of the CDR3: TGTGCCAGTAGTCCTCGGGCAGGGTCGGGCACAGATACGCAGTATTTT. The variable domain in full, with the rest retrieved from reference TRBV19 and TRBJ2-3, is DGGITQSPKYLFRKEGQNVTLSCEQNLNHDAMYWYRQDPGQGLRLIYYSQIVNDFQKGDIAEGYSVSREKKESFPLTVTSAQKNPTAFYLCASSPRAGSGTDTQYFGPGTRLTVL.

CDR3 protein: CASSRLAGGLGDTQYF. CDR3 in DNA: TGTGCCAGCAGCAGACTAGCGGGGGGACTAGGGGATACGCAGTATTTT. V is TRBV6-4 and J is TRBJ2-3, with 13 bases matching TRBD2. The CDR3 has 16 residues. V was pared by 6 bases and J by 6 bases, with 9 bases of the junction left unmatched. Germline V CDR1 and CDR2: MRHNA, SNTAGT.

The chain links TRBV5-6 to TRBJ2-4; D might be TRBD2 (5 bases). The V end was cut by 2 bases, the J end by 0 bases, with 12 bases between. Germline CDR1 and CDR2: SGHDT and YYEEEE. This CDR3 is built from 16 residues. The CDR3 nucleotides are TGTGCCAGCAGCTTCTGGACTCAAGCAGCCAAAAACATTCAGTACTTC. This gives the protein CASSFWTQAAKNIQYF.

The chain is built from TRBV18 and TRBJ2-7; a weak D match, TRBD2 (6 bases). Germline CDR1 KGHSH, CDR2 LQKENI. V lost 2 bases to trimming and J lost 4 bases, with 15 bases between them. This CDR3 region has 15 residues. The CDR3 sequence: CASSPGTSVLYEQYF. The CDR3 DNA reads TGTGCCAGCTCACCAGGGACTTCCGTCTTGTACGAGCAGTACTTC.

This clone is a singleton in its sample. V and J are TRBV5-1 and TRBJ2-3, with TRBD2 matching 11 bases. The CDR3 extends over 16 amino acids. Germline V gene sequence: CDR1 SGHRS, CDR2 YFSETQ. V gave up 6 bases and J gave up 2 bases; unmatched junction bases: 8. Here the CDR3 reads CASMWIAGGPTDTQYF. As DNA, the CDR3 is TGCGCCAGCATGTGGATAGCGGGGGGGCCCACAGATACGCAGTATTTT.